This passage covers 16 T cell receptor beta chains from one sample sequenced in a study of cytomegalovirus exposure and HLA in healthy donors. PCR was performed using 60 Vbeta and 13 Jbeta primers. Some clones are missing from TCRdb's copy, which holds only in-frame ones; the method was immunoSEQ multiplex PCR. The repertoire holds about 190,000 clones, with around 90% as singletons. Sequencing used PBMCs. These receptors all stem from a boy aged 2 to 9 in good health and CMV-seronegative.

The chain links TRBV6-1 to TRBJ2-7; TRBD1 matches at 7 bases. The V gene end was trimmed by 5 bases and the J gene end by 3 bases; junction bases not matched to a gene: 4. This CDR3 has 13 residues. Looked up from germline, CDR1 is MNHNS and CDR2 is SASEGT. CDR3 sequence reads: CASSPGQFYEQYF. The DNA for the CDR3 is TGTGCCAGCAGTCCGGGACAGTTCTACGAGCAGTACTTC.

This clone was picked up a small number of times. The chain uses TRBV7-9 and TRBJ1-1, with D tentatively TRBD1 (5 bases). Between the trimmed V and J ends, which lost 6 bases and 1 base, there was a span of 12 bases. This CDR3 has 14 residues. Germline V gives CDR1 SEHNR, CDR2 FQNEAQ (reference sequence). CDR3 loop: CASSGAVPNTEAFF. The DNA for the CDR3 is TGTGCCAGCAGTGGGGCGGTTCCGAACACTGAAGCTTTCTTT.

The chain joins TRBV4-2 to TRBJ2-2; 13 nucleotides agree with TRBD2. From germline, CDR1 is LGHNA and CDR2 YNFKEQ. With 2 bases clipped from V and 4 bases from J, the junction kept 4 bases outside the gene matches. CDR3 length equals 17 residues. CDR3 bases: TGTGCCAGCAGCCAAACTAGCGGGGGGGCCCTCACCGGGGAGCTGTTTTTT. This encodes CASSQTSGGALTGELFF.

In its sample, this clone was seen once. This sequence joins TRBV5-1 and TRBJ1-4; 10 nucleotides agree with TRBD1. In germline, CDR1 is SGHRS, CDR2 YFSETQ. CDR3 size: 16 residues. V lost 3 bases to trimming and J lost 5 bases; unmatched junction nucleotides: 7. The CDR3 is CASSYPTGQGNEKLFF. The CDR3 DNA reads as TGCGCCAGCAGCTACCCGACGGGACAGGGGAATGAAAAACTGTTTTTT.

V is TRBV4-1 and J is TRBJ2-7, with TRBD1 matching over 9 bases. CDR1 MGHRA and CDR2 YSYEKL come from the germline V gene. CDR3 length: 18 residues. V lost 0 bases and J lost 1; bases outside the gene matches: 10. The CDR3, as DNA: TGCGCCAGCAGCCAAGAGAAGCCTTGGGGGACAGGGTCCTACGAGCAGTACTTC. It is translated as CASSQEKPWGTGSYEQYF.

This chain links TRBV5-1 with TRBJ2-5, with D perhaps matching TRBD1 or TRBD2 (5 bases each). The J call could be wrong; TRBJ2-7 is a better fit for the DNA end. Germline V gene sequence: CDR1 SGHRS, CDR2 YFSETQ. This CDR3 spans 15 amino acids. In DNA, the CDR3 is TGCGCCAGCGAAACGGGCCTTGGGGGCTCCTACGAGCAGTACTTC. It specifies CASETGLGGSYEQYF.

This clone has a handful of counts. The chain links TRBV6-5 to TRBJ2-7; no reliable D call. With 5 bases removed from V and 0 bases from J, the gap between germline ends came to 11 bases. The germline V gene has CDR1 MNHEY and CDR2 SVGAGI. The CDR3 runs 14 residues. The CDR3 region is CASSRRAVSYEQYF. The CDR3 bases are TGTGCCAGCAGTCGTCGCGCGGTCTCCTACGAGCAGTACTTC.

The V call is TRBV5-1, the J call TRBJ1-2; TRBD1 might be the D (6 bases). Germline V lookup: CDR1 SGHRS, CDR2 YFSETQ. Deletions cut 3 bases from V and 0 bases from J, with 9 bases between. The CDR3 runs 14 residues. DNA for the CDR3: TGCGCCAGCAGCTCTCAGGGGCCTAACTATGGCTACACCTTC. Protein: CASSSQGPNYGYTF.

The rearrangement uses TRBV18 and TRBJ2-7; possible D gene TRBD1, 6 bases. The CDR3 contains 15 residues. Germline V gene lookup returns CDR1 KGHSH and CDR2 LQKENI. The ends were cut back, 3 bases at V and 4 bases at J, with 16 bases in the middle. This CDR3 is CASSPTQGSLYEQYF. Written as DNA, the CDR3 is TGTGCCAGCTCACCGACCCAGGGGTCCCTATACGAGCAGTACTTC.

The chain carries TRBV18 and TRBJ2-3; D gene uncertain. The germline CDR1 and CDR2 sequences are KGHSH and LQKENI. The CDR3 covers 14 residues. With 3 bases removed from V and 0 bases from J, the gap between germline ends came to 7 bases. CDR3 in DNA: TGTGCCAGCTCACCCCAGTCTAGCACAGATACGCAGTATTTT. It encodes CASSPQSSTDTQYF.

The chain couples TRBV2 to TRBJ2-6; 9 positions match TRBD1. The junction had 12 bases not matched to a gene; V was cut back by 3 bases and J by 0 bases. In germline, CDR1 is SNHLY, CDR2 FYNNEI. The CDR3 covers 20 residues. CDR3 loop: CASSDYRDRERGSGANVLTF. CDR3 nucleotide sequence: TGTGCCAGCAGTGATTATCGGGACAGGGAAAGGGGCTCTGGGGCCAACGTCCTGACTTTC.

The V call is TRBV20-1, the J call TRBJ2-3; D is unresolved. The ends were cut back, 7 bases at V and 2 bases at J, with 4 bases in the middle. The CDR3 loop spans 10 amino acids. Germline V gene sequence: CDR1 DFQATT, CDR2 SNEGSKA (reference sequence). The CDR3 spells CSVYTDTQYF. CDR3 nucleotide sequence: TGCAGTGTTTACACAGATACGCAGTATTTT.

This chain connects TRBV5-1 to TRBJ2-1, with D tentatively TRBD1 (5 bases). Germline CDR1 SGHRS, CDR2 YFSETQ. This CDR3 comprises 17 residues. V was trimmed by 4 bases and J by 10 bases, leaving 27 bases between them. CDR3 sequence (DNA): TGCGCCAGCAGCCCTTCAGCCAGGGCGAATCAAAATGGGGAGCAGTTCTTC. Protein: CASSPSARANQNGEQFF.

The rearrangement links TRBV9 to TRBJ1-6; the D is unclear. Trimming shortened V by 4 bases and J by 4 bases, and 6 bases separated the two germline ends. Looked up from germline, CDR1 is SGDLS and CDR2 is YYNGEE. CDR3 length: 13 amino acids. CDR3 coding DNA: TGTGCCAGCAGCCGGGAATATAATTCACCCCTCCACTTT. This encodes CASSREYNSPLHF.

V and J are TRBV5-1 and TRBJ2-3, with TRBD1 as a possible D gene (6 bases). Germline CDR1 is SGHRS and CDR2 is YFSETQ. The V and J ends lost 4 bases and 2 bases respectively, with 23 bases between them. This CDR3 spans 18 amino acids. CDR3 DNA sequence: TGCGCCAGCAGCCCAACATCCGGGACACAAATAGCCACAGATACGCAGTATTTT. This gives the protein CASSPTSGTQIATDTQYF.

The sample holds one count of this clone. The chain employs TRBV7-2 and TRBJ1-1, with D maybe TRBD1 (6 bases). With 1 base removed from V and 2 bases from J, the gap between germline ends came to 14 bases. The length of the CDR3 is 16 residues. Germline assignment: CDR1 SGHTA and CDR2 FQGNSA. Here the CDR3 DNA reads TGTGCCAGCAGCTTAGTACCGGGGGGCGGTAACACTGAAGCTTTCTTT. It codes for CASSLVPGGGNTEAFF.